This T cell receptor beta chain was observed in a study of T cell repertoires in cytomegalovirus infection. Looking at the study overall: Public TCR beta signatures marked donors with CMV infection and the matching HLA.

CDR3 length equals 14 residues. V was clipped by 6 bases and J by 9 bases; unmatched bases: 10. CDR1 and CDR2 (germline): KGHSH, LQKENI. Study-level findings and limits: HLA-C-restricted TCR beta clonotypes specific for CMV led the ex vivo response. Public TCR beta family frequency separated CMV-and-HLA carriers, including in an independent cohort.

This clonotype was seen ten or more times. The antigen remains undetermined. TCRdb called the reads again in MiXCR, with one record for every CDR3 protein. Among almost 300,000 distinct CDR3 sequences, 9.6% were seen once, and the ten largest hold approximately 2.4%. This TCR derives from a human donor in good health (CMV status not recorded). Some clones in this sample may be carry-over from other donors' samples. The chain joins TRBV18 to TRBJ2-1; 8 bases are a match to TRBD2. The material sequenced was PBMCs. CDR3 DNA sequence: TGTGCCAGCTCCCCGGGAGGGGAAAGGGGTGAGCAGTTCTTC. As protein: CASSPGGERGEQFF.